What follows describes a single T cell receptor beta chain. Sequenced by immunoSEQ multiplex PCR; TCRdb stores in-frame clones only, minus some. The profile covers tens of thousands of clones, with roughly 94% appearing a single time and roughly 0.14% taken by the ten largest. These data are taken from a study of T cell changes during pregnancy in multiple sclerosis. The clonotype originates from a female donor with multiple sclerosis, enrolled in a pregnancy study. This sample comprised CD4+ T cells from peripheral blood mononuclear cells, obtained after pregnancy.

CDR3 nucleotides: TGTGCCAGCAGCCTTAGTCCCGGGACAGGGGGTCGTTCACCCCTCCACTTT. It translates to CASSLSPGTGGRSPLHF. The gene calls are TRBV7-9 and TRBJ1-6; TRBD1 matches at 11 bases. Trimming removed 5 bases from V and 9 bases from J; junction bases left unmatched: 12. CDR3 length equals 17 residues. CDR1 is SEHNR and CDR2 is FQNEAQ in the germline V gene (reference sequence).